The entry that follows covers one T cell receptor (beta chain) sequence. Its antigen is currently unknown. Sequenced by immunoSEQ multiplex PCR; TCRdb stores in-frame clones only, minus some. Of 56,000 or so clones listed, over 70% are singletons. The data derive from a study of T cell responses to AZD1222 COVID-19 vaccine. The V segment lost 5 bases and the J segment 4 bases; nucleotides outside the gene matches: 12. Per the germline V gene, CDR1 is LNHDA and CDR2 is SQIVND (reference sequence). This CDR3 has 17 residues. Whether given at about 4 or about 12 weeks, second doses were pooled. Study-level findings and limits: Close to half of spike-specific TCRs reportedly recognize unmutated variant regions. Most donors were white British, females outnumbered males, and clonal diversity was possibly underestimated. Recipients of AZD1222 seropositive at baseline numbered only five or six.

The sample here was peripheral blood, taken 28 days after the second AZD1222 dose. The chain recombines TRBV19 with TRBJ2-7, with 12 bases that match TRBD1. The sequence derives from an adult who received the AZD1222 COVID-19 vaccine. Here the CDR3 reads CASSALSGTGGAYEQYF. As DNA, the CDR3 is TGTGCCAGTAGTGCACTATCCGGGACAGGGGGCGCGTACGAGCAGTACTTC.